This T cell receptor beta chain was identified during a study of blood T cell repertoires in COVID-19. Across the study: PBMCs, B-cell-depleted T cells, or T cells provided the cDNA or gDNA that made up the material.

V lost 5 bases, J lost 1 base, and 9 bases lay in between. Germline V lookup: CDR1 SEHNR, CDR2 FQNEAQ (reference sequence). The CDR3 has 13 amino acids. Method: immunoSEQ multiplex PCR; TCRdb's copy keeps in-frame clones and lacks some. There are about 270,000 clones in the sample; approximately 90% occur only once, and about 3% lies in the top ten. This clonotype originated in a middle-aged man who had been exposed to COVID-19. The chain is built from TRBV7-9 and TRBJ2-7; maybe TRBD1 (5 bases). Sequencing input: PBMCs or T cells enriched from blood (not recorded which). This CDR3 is CASSVDSSYEQYF. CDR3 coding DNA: TGTGCCAGCAGCGTAGACAGTTCCTACGAGCAGTACTTC.